Below, 8 T cell receptor beta chains from the same sample are listed, as sequenced in a study of metastatic and nonmetastatic thyroid tumors. TCRdb re-analyzed the PCR reads using MiXCR. The sample yields about 14,000 clones, about 25% seen once. Until they underwent thyroid surgery, no patient had received any treatment. Sequencing was performed on blood. The source of these receptors is a female donor with papillary thyroid cancer or a benign thyroid nodule (not recorded which). Some clones in this sample may be carry-over from other donors' samples.

Many counts were recorded for this clone. The V call is TRBV18, the J call TRBJ2-7; D unclear. From germline, CDR1 is KGHSH and CDR2 LQKENI. Between the trimmed V and J ends, which lost 1 base and 7 bases, there was a span of 14 bases. The CDR3 spans 14 residues. The CDR3 is CASSPLGRREEQYF. CDR3 DNA: TGTGCCAGCTCACCACTCGGCAGAAGGGAAGAGCAGTACTTC.

Many counts were recorded for this clone. A read error is possible here, since a much larger clone lies one base away. The chain couples TRBV19 to TRBJ1-5; possibly TRBD1 for D (5 bases). The CDR3 is made up of 16 amino acids. Germline CDR1 and CDR2: LNHDA and SQIVND (reference sequence). This chain's CDR3 is CASSSDRIYSNRPQHF. CDR3 bases: TGTGCCAGTAGTTCCGACAGAATTTATAGCAATCGGCCCCAGCATTTT.

This clone was seen many times. A much more abundant neighbour one base away suggests this may be a read error. The CDR3 does not end in the conserved phenylalanine or tryptophan, so this is likely a read error. The chain is built from TRBV5-1 and TRBJ2-2; tentative D call: TRBD2 (5 bases). The CDR3 is 14 amino acids. Germline V gives CDR1 SGHRS, CDR2 YFSETQ. V lost 0 bases to trimming and J lost 7 bases, with 10 bases between them. This CDR3 reads CASSLAEAFGELFL. The CDR3 DNA is TGCGCCAGCAGCTTGGCGGAGGCGTTCGGGGAGCTGTTTCTT.

The rearrangement links TRBV6-1 to TRBJ1-1; D might be TRBD1 (6 bases). V was pared by 4 bases and J by 7 bases, with 16 bases between. This CDR3 has 14 residues. CDR1 and CDR2 from the germline V gene are MNHNS and SASEGT. CDR3 sequence: CASSGPDRSIEAFF. CDR3 coding DNA: TGTGCCAGCAGTGGCCCAGACAGGTCCATTGAAGCTTTCTTT.

CDR3 DNA sequence: TGCGCCAGCAACCTCGGGGGCCACGCCACCGACGGGCAGTACTTC. Amino acids: CASNLGGHATDGQYF. The chain combines TRBV5-1 with TRBJ2-7; D tentatively reads TRBD1 or TRBD2 (6 bases each). The CDR3 sequence is 15 residues long. Germline CDR1 and CDR2: SGHRS and YFSETQ. V was clipped by 6 bases and J by 9 bases, with 25 bases between them.

This clone was found a few times. The chain joins TRBV11-3 to TRBJ2-3; D is ambiguous. CDR1 SGHNT and CDR2 YENEEA come from the germline V gene. V was cut by 2 bases and J by 4 bases, with 10 bases left in between. CDR3 length equals 14 residues. The CDR3 nucleotides are TGTGCCAGCAGCTTAAAAAGTAAGGCAGATACGCAGTATTTT. Protein: CASSLKSKADTQYF.

On this clone: A junction boundary mismatches the germline segment, possibly from a read error. The chain has TRBV27 and TRBJ1-5; D may be TRBD1 (5 bases). This CDR3 has 15 amino acids. CDR1 is MNHEY and CDR2 is SMNVEV in the germline V gene (reference sequence). The DNA for the CDR3 is TGTGCCGGCAGTTTCCATCGTGGGGGGTATCAGCCCCAGCATTTT. Translating gives CAGSFHRGGYQPQHF.

By proportion, this clone is medium-sized. The chain recombines TRBV12-3 or TRBV12-4 with TRBJ1-2, with 10 bases identical to TRBD1. Losses at the gene ends were 5 bases for V and 3 bases for J; bases not matched to a gene: 9. CDR3 size: 16 residues. In nucleotides, the CDR3 is TGTGCCAGCAGTCCCTGGACAGGGGGTGAGGACTATGGCTACACCTTC. Translated: CASSPWTGGEDYGYTF.